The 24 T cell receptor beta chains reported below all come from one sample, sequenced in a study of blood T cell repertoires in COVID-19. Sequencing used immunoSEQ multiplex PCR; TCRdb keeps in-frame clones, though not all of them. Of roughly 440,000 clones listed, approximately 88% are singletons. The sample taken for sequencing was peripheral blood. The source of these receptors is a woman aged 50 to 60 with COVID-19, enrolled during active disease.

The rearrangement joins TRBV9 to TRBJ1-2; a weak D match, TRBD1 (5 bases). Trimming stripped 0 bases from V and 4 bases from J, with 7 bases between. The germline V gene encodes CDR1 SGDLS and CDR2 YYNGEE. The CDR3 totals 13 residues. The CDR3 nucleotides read TGTGCCAGCAGCGTAGCAGGGTTCTATGGCTACACCTTC. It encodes CASSVAGFYGYTF.

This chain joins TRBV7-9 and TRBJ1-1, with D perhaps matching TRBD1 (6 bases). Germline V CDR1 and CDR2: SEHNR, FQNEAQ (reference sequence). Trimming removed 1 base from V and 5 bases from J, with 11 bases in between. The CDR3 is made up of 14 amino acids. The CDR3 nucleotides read TGTGCCAGCAGCTTAGGGGCCAGGGGAACTGAAGCTTTCTTT. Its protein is CASSLGARGTEAFF.

Here the CDR3 DNA reads TGTGCCAGCTCACTACTTGACGAGGACTATGGCTACACCTTC. It specifies CASSLLDEDYGYTF. The V gene is TRBV18, the J gene TRBJ1-2; unclear D gene. Trimming stripped 4 bases from V and 3 bases from J, with 12 bases between. Germline lookup yields CDR1 KGHSH and CDR2 LQKENI. The CDR3 sequence is 14 residues long.

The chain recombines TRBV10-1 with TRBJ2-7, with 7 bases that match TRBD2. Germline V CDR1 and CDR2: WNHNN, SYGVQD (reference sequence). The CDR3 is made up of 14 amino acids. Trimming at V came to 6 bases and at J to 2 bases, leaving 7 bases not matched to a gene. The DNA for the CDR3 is TGCGCCAGCAGCCCCAGCGGGGATGCCTACGAGCAGTACTTC. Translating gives CASSPSGDAYEQYF.

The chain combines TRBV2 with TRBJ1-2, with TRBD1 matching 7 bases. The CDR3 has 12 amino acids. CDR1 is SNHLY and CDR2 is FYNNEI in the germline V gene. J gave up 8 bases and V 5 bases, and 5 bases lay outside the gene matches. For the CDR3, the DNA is TGTGCCAGCAGTCCGACAGGGAAAGGCTACACCTTC. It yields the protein CASSPTGKGYTF. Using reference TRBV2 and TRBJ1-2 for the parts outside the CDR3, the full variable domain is EPEVTQTPSHQVTQMGQEVILRCVPISNHLYFYWYRQILGQKVEFLVSFYNNEISEKSEIFDDQFSVERPDGSNFTLKIRSTKLEDSAMYFCASSPTGKGYTFGSGTRLTVV.

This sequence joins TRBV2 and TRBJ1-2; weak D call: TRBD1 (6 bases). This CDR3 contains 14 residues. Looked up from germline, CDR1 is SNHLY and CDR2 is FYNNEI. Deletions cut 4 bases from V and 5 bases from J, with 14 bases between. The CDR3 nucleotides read TGTGCCAGCAGTGGAGGGGGGGGCGGTTATGGCTACACCTTC. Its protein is CASSGGGGGYGYTF.

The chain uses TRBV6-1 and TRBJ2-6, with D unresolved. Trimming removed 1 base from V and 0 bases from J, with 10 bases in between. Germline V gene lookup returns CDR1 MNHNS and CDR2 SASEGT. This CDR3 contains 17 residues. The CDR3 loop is CASSEGRMSSGANVLTF. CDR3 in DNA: TGTGCCAGCAGTGAAGGGAGAATGAGCTCTGGGGCCAACGTCCTGACTTTC.

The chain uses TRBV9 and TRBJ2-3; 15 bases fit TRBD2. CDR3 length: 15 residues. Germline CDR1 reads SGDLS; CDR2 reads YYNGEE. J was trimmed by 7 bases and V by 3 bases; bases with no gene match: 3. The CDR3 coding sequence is TGTGCCAGCAGCGCCGGGACTAGCGGGAGGAATACGCAGTATTTT. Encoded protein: CASSAGTSGRNTQYF.

This chain's CDR3 is CASSQTSGVYNEQFF. The CDR3 DNA is TGTGCCAGCAGCCAGACTAGCGGGGTATACAATGAGCAGTTCTTC. This sequence joins TRBV4-2 and TRBJ2-1; TRBD2 matches 11 bases. CDR1 and CDR2 (germline): LGHNA, YNFKEQ. Germline trimming cut 3 bases from V and 4 bases from J; bases unmatched to any gene: 2. The length of the CDR3 is 15 residues.

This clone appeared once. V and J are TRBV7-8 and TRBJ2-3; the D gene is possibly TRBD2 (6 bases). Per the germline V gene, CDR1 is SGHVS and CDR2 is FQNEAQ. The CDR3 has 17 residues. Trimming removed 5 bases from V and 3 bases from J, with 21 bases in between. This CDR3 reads CASSPRDRPTLTDTQYF. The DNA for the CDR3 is TGTGCCAGCAGCCCGCGGGACCGCCCGACCCTAACAGATACGCAGTATTTT.

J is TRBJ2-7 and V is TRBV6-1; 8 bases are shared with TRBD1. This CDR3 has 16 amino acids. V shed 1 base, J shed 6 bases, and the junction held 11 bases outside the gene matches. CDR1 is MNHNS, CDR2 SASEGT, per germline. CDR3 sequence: CASSEVPDRARGEQYF. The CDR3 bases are TGTGCCAGCAGTGAAGTACCGGACAGGGCGCGTGGCGAGCAGTACTTC.

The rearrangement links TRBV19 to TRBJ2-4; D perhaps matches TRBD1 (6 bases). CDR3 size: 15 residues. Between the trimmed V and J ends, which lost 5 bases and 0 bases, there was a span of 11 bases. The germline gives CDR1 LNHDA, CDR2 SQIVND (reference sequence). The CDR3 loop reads CASSPTGLAKNIQYF. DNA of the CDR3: TGTGCCAGTAGTCCAACAGGGTTAGCCAAAAACATTCAGTACTTC.

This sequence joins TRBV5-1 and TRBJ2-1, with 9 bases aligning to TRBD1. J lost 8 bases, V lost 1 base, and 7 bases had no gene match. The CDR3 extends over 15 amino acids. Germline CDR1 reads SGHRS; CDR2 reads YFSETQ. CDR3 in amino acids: CASSLITGGLDEQFF. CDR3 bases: TGCGCCAGCAGCTTGATCACAGGGGGCCTGGATGAGCAGTTCTTC.

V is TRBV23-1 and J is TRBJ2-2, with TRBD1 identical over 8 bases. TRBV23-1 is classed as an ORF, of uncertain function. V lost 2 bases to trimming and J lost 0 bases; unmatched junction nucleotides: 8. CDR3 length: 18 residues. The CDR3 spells CASSQPRTGIPNTGELFF. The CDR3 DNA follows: TGCGCCAGCAGTCAACCCCGGACAGGGATACCGAACACCGGGGAGCTGTTTTTT.

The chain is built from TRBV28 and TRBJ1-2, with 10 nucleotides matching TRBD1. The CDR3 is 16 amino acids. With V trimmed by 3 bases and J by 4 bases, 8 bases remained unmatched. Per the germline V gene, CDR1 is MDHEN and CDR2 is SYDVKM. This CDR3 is CASSLPWTGGVYGYTF. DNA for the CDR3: TGTGCCAGCAGTTTGCCCTGGACAGGGGGAGTCTATGGCTACACCTTC.

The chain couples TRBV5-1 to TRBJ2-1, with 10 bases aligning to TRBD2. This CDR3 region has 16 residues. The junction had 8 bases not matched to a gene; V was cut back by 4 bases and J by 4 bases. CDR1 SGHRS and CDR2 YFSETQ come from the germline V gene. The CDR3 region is CASSNGRTSGYNEQFF. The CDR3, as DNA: TGCGCCAGCAGCAACGGAAGGACTAGCGGTTACAATGAGCAGTTCTTC.

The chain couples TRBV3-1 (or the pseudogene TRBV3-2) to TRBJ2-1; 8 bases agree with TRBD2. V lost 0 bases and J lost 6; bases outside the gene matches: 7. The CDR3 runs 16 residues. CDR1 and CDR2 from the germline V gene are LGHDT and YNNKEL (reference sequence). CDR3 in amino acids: CASSQEGAGALNEQFF. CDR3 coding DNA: TGTGCCAGCAGCCAAGAGGGAGCGGGGGCCCTCAATGAGCAGTTCTTC.

The CDR3, as DNA: TGTGCCAGCAGCTTCATTAATTCACCCCTCCACTTT. Translating it yields CASSFINSPLHF. The chain links TRBV7-8 to TRBJ1-6; D uncertain. The CDR3 has 12 residues. Germline values: CDR1 SGHVS, CDR2 FQNEAQ. V dropped 3 bases and J dropped 6 bases, with 3 bases sitting between them.

CDR3 in DNA: TGTGCCACCAGCTACTTAGACATTCAGTACTTC. Translation gives CATSYLDIQYF. The rearrangement joins TRBV15 to TRBJ2-4; D call uncertain. The V and J ends lost 5 bases and 8 bases respectively, with 7 bases between them. This CDR3 is built from 11 residues. Germline loops: CDR1 LNHNV, CDR2 YYDKDF (reference sequence).

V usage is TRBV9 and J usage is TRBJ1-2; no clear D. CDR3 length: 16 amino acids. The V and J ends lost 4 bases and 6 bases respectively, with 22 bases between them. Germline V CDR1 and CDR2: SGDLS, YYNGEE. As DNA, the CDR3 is TGTGCCAGCAGCCCGACGCAAGTCGGGGTCGTAAATGGCTACACCTTC. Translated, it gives CASSPTQVGVVNGYTF.

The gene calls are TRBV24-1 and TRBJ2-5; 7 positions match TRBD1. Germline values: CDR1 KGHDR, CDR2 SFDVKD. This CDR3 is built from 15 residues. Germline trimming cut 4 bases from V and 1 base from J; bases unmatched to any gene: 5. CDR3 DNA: TGTGCCACCAGTGACTCTGACAGGGCCCAAGAGACCCAGTACTTC. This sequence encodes CATSDSDRAQETQYF.

The CDR3, as DNA: TGTGCCAGCAGCCAAGGGTTGAACGGGAAGGGCTACACCTTC. It yields the protein CASSQGLNGKGYTF. This sequence joins TRBV4-2 and TRBJ1-2; D gene unclear. CDR3 length: 14 amino acids. Trimming cost V 1 base and J 8 bases, with 14 bases left between them. Germline V gene sequence: CDR1 LGHNA, CDR2 YNFKEQ.

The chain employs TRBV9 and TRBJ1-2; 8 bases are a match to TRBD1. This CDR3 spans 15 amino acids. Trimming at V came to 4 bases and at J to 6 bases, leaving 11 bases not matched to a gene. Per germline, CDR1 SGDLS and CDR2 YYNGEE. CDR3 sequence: CASSPTSTGDDGYTF. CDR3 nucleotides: TGTGCCAGCAGCCCGACCTCGACAGGGGACGATGGCTACACCTTC.

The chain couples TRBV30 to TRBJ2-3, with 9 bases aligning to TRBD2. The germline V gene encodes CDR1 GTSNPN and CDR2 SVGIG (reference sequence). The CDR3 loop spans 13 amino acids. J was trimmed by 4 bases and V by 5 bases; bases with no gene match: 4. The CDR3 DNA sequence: TGTGCCTGGGCCGAGCGGGGGGCAGATACGCAGTATTTT. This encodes CAWAERGADTQYF.